Listed below are T cell receptor beta chains from one sample, sequenced in a study of identical twins. TCRdb re-derived calls from the 5' RACE reads in MiXCR, one entry per CDR3 protein. The repertoire holds around 960,000 distinct CDR3 sequences, with about 12% as singletons. The same specimen was also included in a second study, on yellow fever vaccine responses in identical twins.

The sample comprised PBMCs. The receptors derive from a woman younger than 30 in good health. Both conserved end residues are part of each CDR3. The order of the fields is V gene, D gene, J gene, clone size, CDR3 protein, CDR3 DNA. D genes are given only for firm matches. Clone size is not always given. Where it is, it says once, few, many or a class for expanded clones.

V: TRBV20-1; D: TRBD2; J: TRBJ2-2; size: -; CDR3: CSARILTSSGELFF; DNA: TGCAGTGCTAGGATCTTGACTAGCTCCGGGGAGCTGTTTTTT
V: TRBV12-3/TRBV12-4; D: -; J: TRBJ2-3; size: few; CDR3: CASNLGTLASTDTQYF; DNA: TGTGCCAGCAATCTTGGGACACTTGCTAGCACAGATACGCAGTATTTT
V: TRBV7-2; D: TRBD2; J: TRBJ2-1; size: -; CDR3: CASSWTSGGAGEQFF; DNA: TGTGCCAGCAGCTGGACTAGCGGGGGGGCCGGTGAGCAGTTCTTC
V: TRBV28; D: -; J: TRBJ2-7; size: -; CDR3: CASQQEYEQYF; DNA: TGTGCCAGCCAACAGGAGTACGAGCAGTACTTC
V: TRBV7-9; D: -; J: TRBJ1-2; size: -; CDR3: CASSPVYGYTF; DNA: TGTGCCAGCAGTCCGGTTTATGGCTACACCTTC
V: TRBV6-8; D: -; J: TRBJ2-1; size: few; CDR3: CASSYRRSGNEQFF; DNA: TGTGCCAGCAGTTACCGCAGGAGTGGTAATGAGCAGTTCTTC
V: TRBV3-1; D: -; J: TRBJ1-1; size: -; CDR3: CASSSSDRNTEAFF; DNA: TGTGCCAGCAGCAGTTCGGACAGGAACACTGAAGCTTTCTTT
V: TRBV20-1; D: -; J: TRBJ1-1; size: many; CDR3: CSVGGTATEAFF; DNA: TGCAGTGTTGGGGGGACGGCCACTGAAGCTTTCTTT
V: TRBV19; D: -; J: TRBJ2-3; size: -; CDR3: CASSSSAGYDTQYF; DNA: TGTGCCAGTAGTAGCTCGGCGGGGTATGATACGCAGTATTTT
V: TRBV6-5; D: TRBD1; J: TRBJ1-2; size: few; CDR3: CASSYLTGENGYTF; DNA: TGTGCCAGCAGTTACCTGACAGGGGAAAATGGCTACACCTTC
V: TRBV7-3; D: -; J: TRBJ1-1; size: -; CDR3: CASSTRAVRGVTHIEAFF; DNA: TGTGCCAGCAGCACACGAGCGGTACGAGGGGTGACTCACATTGAAGCTTTCTTT
V: TRBV12-3/TRBV12-4; D: TRBD1; J: TRBJ2-7; size: -; CDR3: CASSPIGTATGEQYF; DNA: TGTGCCAGCAGTCCCATCGGGACAGCTACGGGGGAGCAGTACTTC
V: TRBV15; D: -; J: TRBJ2-5; size: -; CDR3: CATSRDGPGDQETQYF; DNA: TGTGCCACCAGCAGAGACGGCCCTGGGGACCAAGAGACCCAGTACTTC
V: TRBV2; D: -; J: TRBJ2-3; size: -; CDR3: CASRGAAQYF; DNA: TGTGCCAGCAGAGGGGCTGCGCAGTATTTT
V: TRBV4-1; D: -; J: TRBJ2-7; size: few; CDR3: CASSQDLNFGHRYEQYF; DNA: TGCGCCAGCAGCCAAGATCTGAACTTTGGACATCGGTACGAGCAGTACTTC
V: TRBV20-1; D: -; J: TRBJ1-5; size: few; CDR3: CSVRGGDYSNQPQHF; DNA: TGCAGTGTCCGAGGGGGGGACTATAGCAATCAGCCCCAGCATTTT
V: TRBV5-5; D: -; J: TRBJ2-6; size: few; CDR3: CASRNGQPILSGANVLTF; DNA: TGTGCCAGCAGAAACGGACAGCCCATTCTCTCTGGGGCCAACGTCCTGACTTTC
V: TRBV10-3; D: -; J: TRBJ2-5; size: few; CDR3: CAISLGGFPETQYF; DNA: TGTGCCATCAGCCTAGGGGGGTTTCCAGAGACCCAGTACTTC
V: TRBV5-1; D: -; J: TRBJ2-7; size: -; CDR3: CASSLLGRADEQYF; DNA: TGCGCCAGCAGCTTGTTGGGGCGGGCGGACGAGCAGTACTTC
V: TRBV6-1; D: -; J: TRBJ1-2; size: -; CDR3: CASSETRVLYGYTF; DNA: TGTGCCAGCAGTGAAACCCGGGTTCTCTATGGCTACACCTTC
V: TRBV12-3/TRBV12-4; D: TRBD2; J: TRBJ2-5; size: -; CDR3: CASRAGLAGALETQYF; DNA: TGTGCCAGCAGAGCCGGACTAGCGGGGGCTCTAGAGACCCAGTACTTC
V: TRBV20-1; D: -; J: TRBJ2-2; size: few; CDR3: CSARPTPDLNTGELFF; DNA: TGCAGTGCTAGACCGACTCCGGACCTCAACACCGGGGAGCTGTTTTTT
V: TRBV27; D: TRBD2; J: TRBJ2-7; size: few; CDR3: CASSLSGLAGVPKIEQYF; DNA: TGTGCCAGCAGTTTATCGGGACTAGCGGGAGTGCCGAAGATCGAGCAGTACTTC
V: TRBV29-1; D: -; J: TRBJ1-2; size: once; CDR3: CSAGAEGLYGYTF; DNA: TGCAGCGCTGGAGCTGAGGGGCTCTATGGCTACACCTTC
V: TRBV12-3/TRBV12-4; D: -; J: TRBJ1-3; size: -; CDR3: CASSLTDSPSGNTIYF; DNA: TGTGCCAGCAGTCTAACGGACAGTCCCTCTGGAAACACCATATATTTT
V: TRBV4-1; D: -; J: TRBJ1-5; size: -; CDR3: CASGSGGVGQPQHF; DNA: TGCGCCAGCGGAAGCGGGGGTGTTGGTCAGCCCCAGCATTTT
V: TRBV6-5; D: TRBD2; J: TRBJ2-1; size: few; CDR3: CASSYLGLAGVPSYNEQFF; DNA: TGTGCCAGCAGTTATCTGGGACTAGCGGGGGTTCCCTCCTACAATGAGCAGTTCTTC
V: TRBV5-1; D: TRBD2; J: TRBJ2-7; size: -; CDR3: CASSLAQGLAGSDEQYF; DNA: TGCGCCAGCAGCTTGGCCCAGGGACTAGCGGGAAGCGACGAGCAGTACTTC
V: TRBV2; D: -; J: TRBJ2-5; size: -; CDR3: CASSGSHPKTQYF; DNA: TGTGCCAGCAGTGGTTCCCACCCCAAGACCCAGTACTTC
V: TRBV5-1; D: TRBD2; J: TRBJ2-3; size: few; CDR3: CASSLERGGTDTQYF; DNA: TGCGCCAGCAGCTTGGAGCGGGGGGGCACAGATACGCAGTATTTT
V: TRBV20-1; D: -; J: TRBJ2-5; size: few; CDR3: CSARGRAGSQETQYF; DNA: TGCAGTGCTAGAGGGCGGGCAGGTAGCCAAGAGACCCAGTACTTC
V: TRBV27; D: -; J: TRBJ1-5; size: few; CDR3: CASSFSLHGQPQHF; DNA: TGTGCCAGCAGTTTCTCCCTTCATGGTCAGCCCCAGCATTTT
V: TRBV2; D: TRBD2; J: TRBJ2-3; size: -; CDR3: CASSIAGTSGTDTQYF; DNA: TGTGCCAGCAGTATCGCCGGGACTAGCGGCACAGATACGCAGTATTTT
V: TRBV19; D: TRBD1; J: TRBJ2-7; size: -; CDR3: CASSTQGVTEQYF; DNA: TGTGCCAGTAGTACTCAGGGGGTCACCGAGCAGTACTTC
V: TRBV5-1; D: TRBD1; J: TRBJ1-4; size: many; CDR3: CASSSGQGGEKLFF; DNA: TGCGCCAGCAGCTCCGGACAGGGAGGAGAAAAACTGTTTTTT
V: TRBV7-9; D: -; J: TRBJ2-1; size: many; CDR3: CASSLIGSYNEQFF; DNA: TGTGCCAGCAGCTTAATCGGGTCCTACAATGAGCAGTTCTTC
V: TRBV7-9; D: -; J: TRBJ1-1; size: few; CDR3: CASSPPLPGVITEAFF; DNA: TGTGCCAGCAGCCCCCCCTTACCGGGGGTAATCACTGAAGCTTTCTTT
V: TRBV4-1; D: TRBD1; J: TRBJ1-2; size: few; CDR3: CASSSRDSNYGYTF; DNA: TGCGCCAGCAGCTCCCGGGACAGTAACTATGGCTACACCTTC
V: TRBV25-1; D: -; J: TRBJ1-5; size: -; CDR3: CASSVGVQPQHF; DNA: TGTGCCAGCAGTGTTGGGGTTCAGCCCCAGCATTTT
V: TRBV20-1; D: -; J: TRBJ2-4; size: few; CDR3: CSATRLGDIQYF; DNA: TGCAGTGCTACCAGACTAGGTGACATTCAGTACTTC
V: TRBV5-6; D: TRBD2; J: TRBJ2-2; size: -; CDR3: CDTDLRRGWEGMVDGELFF; DNA: TGTGACACCGATCTACGGAGAGGATGGGAGGGGATGGTTGACGGGGAGCTGTTTTTT
V: TRBV12-3/TRBV12-4; D: -; J: TRBJ1-4; size: few; CDR3: CASSLGVTNEKLFF; DNA: TGTGCCAGCAGTTTAGGGGTTACTAATGAAAAACTGTTTTTT